Listed below are T cell receptor beta chains from one sample, sequenced in a study of T cell clonotyping in hematopoietic cell transplantation. Only in-frame clones appear in the TCRdb table, and some are missing; sequencing was by immunoSEQ multiplex PCR. The table records about 70,000 clones, 90% to 95% of them present only once. Sequences were obtained from peripheral blood mononuclear cells. Every receptor here comes from a man aged 45-65 years in good health. Some clones in this sample may be carry-over from other donors' samples. Both conserved end residues are part of each CDR3. The order of the fields is V gene, D gene, J gene, clone size, CDR3 DNA, CDR3 protein. A D gene is named only where the DNA matches it firmly. Clone size is not always given. Where it is, it says once, few, many or a class for expanded clones.

>TRBV2|.|TRBJ1-5|.
TGTGCCAGCAATGAGGCAGGGGGCAATCAGCCCCAGCATTTT
CASNEAGGNQPQHF
>TRBV6-5|.|TRBJ1-2|.
TGTGCCAGCAGTTACTCGAAGGGGTCGGGTGGCTACACCTTC
CASSYSKGSGGYTF
>TRBV7-6|TRBD1|TRBJ1-6|once
TGTGCCAGCAGCCCAAGAGGGACAGGGGGCCGGAATTCACCCCTCCACTTT
CASSPRGTGGRNSPLHF
>TRBV6-4|.|TRBJ2-7|.
TGTGCCAGCCTAAGATTTTACCCTACGGCCGGTGGCGTGCAGTACTTC
CASLRFYPTAGGVQYF
>TRBV2|.|TRBJ1-2|.
TGTGCCAGCAGTGAATCACCAGGGGACGCCTATGGCTACACCTTC
CASSESPGDAYGYTF
>TRBV6-6|TRBD1|TRBJ2-2|.
TGTGCCAGCAGTCCAAGGGGGACAGAGAACACCGGGGAGCTGTTTTTT
CASSPRGTENTGELFF
>TRBV2|.|TRBJ2-7|.
TGTGCCAGCAGTGTCAGTCAGGCCTCCTACGAGCAGTACTTC
CASSVSQASYEQYF
>TRBV27|.|TRBJ1-1|.
TGTGCCAGCAGTTTAAGATTTTGGGGCGAGAGCACTGAAGCTTTCTTT
CASSLRFWGESTEAFF
>TRBV5-5|.|TRBJ2-7|.
TGTGCCAGCAGCTTGACCCTTACCGGGGGTTTCTACGAGCAGTACTTC
CASSLTLTGGFYEQYF
>TRBV27|.|TRBJ1-5|.
TGTGCCAGCAGTTTTCCCAATCAGCCCCAGCATTTT
CASSFPNQPQHF
>TRBV9|TRBD2|TRBJ2-1|.
TGTGCCAGCAGCAAGGGACTAGCGGGCAATGAGCAGTTCTTC
CASSKGLAGNEQFF
>TRBV6-1|.|TRBJ1-5|.
TGTGCCAGCAGTACCGGGACAATTAGCAATCAGCCCCAGCATTTT
CASSTGTISNQPQHF
>TRBV11-2|.|TRBJ2-7|.
TGTGCCAGCAGCCCCACCGGACATGTCTACGAGCAGTACTTC
CASSPTGHVYEQYF
>TRBV30|.|TRBJ2-1|.
TGTGCCTGGAGTGTTATCGGGCTAGCGAGCTCCTACAATGAGCAGTTCTTC
CAWSVIGLASSYNEQFF
>TRBV6-1|.|TRBJ2-7|few
TGTGCCCTATCTCCTAGACAGAGTTCGAACTACGAGCAGTACTTC
CALSPRQSSNYEQYF
>TRBV11-2|TRBD1|TRBJ2-1|.
TGTGCCAGCAGCTTCGCGGACAGGGCTTACAATGAGCAGTTCTTC
CASSFADRAYNEQFF
>TRBV28|.|TRBJ2-1|.
TGTGCCAGCAGTTTAAGGGGCGATGCCTACAATGAGCAGTTCTTC
CASSLRGDAYNEQFF
>TRBV15|.|TRBJ2-2|.
TGTGCCACCAGCAGAGATGTAAGCACCGGGGAGCTGTTTTTT
CATSRDVSTGELFF
>TRBV28|.|TRBJ1-1|.
TGTGCCAGCAGTTCCCTCGGGGCTAACACTGAAGCTTTCTTT
CASSSLGANTEAFF
>TRBV4-2|TRBD1|TRBJ2-5|.
TGTGCCAGCAGCCAGACCAGGGGGCAAGAGACCCAGTACTTC
CASSQTRGQETQYF
>TRBV10-3|TRBD2|TRBJ2-1|.
TGTGCCATCAGCCCAGCGGGAACCTACAATGAGCAGTTCTTC
CAISPAGTYNEQFF